The 10 T cell receptor beta chains below come from one sample, sequenced in a study of T cell repertoires in cytomegalovirus infection. From the reads, TCRdb called clonotypes with MiXCR, one entry per CDR3 protein. This table holds about 770,000 distinct CDR3 sequences, roughly 28% found once. The antigens of these receptors remain unknown. The sequences come from cultured CD8+ T cells from PBMCs, collected from culture after CMV antigen stimulation. These receptors all come from a human donor in good health (CMV status not recorded). Some clones in this sample may be carry-over from other donors' samples.

The rearrangement joins TRBV7-9 to TRBJ1-6; D might be TRBD1 (5 bases). The CDR3 extends over 16 amino acids. The V end was cut by 5 bases, the J end by 7 bases, with 18 bases between. Germline V gives CDR1 SEHNR, CDR2 FQNEAQ (reference sequence). This chain's CDR3 is CASSPVGEGPNSPLHF. The CDR3 bases are TGTGCCAGCAGCCCAGTAGGAGAGGGGCCAAATTCACCCCTCCACTTT.

At least ten counts were recorded for this clonotype. The V gene is TRBV28, the J gene TRBJ1-1; TRBD1 is a possible D gene (5 bases). Germline V CDR1 and CDR2: MDHEN, SYDVKM. V was clipped by 3 bases and J by 0 bases, with 8 bases between them. This CDR3 is built from 14 residues. CDR3 in amino acids: CASSLRGMNTEAFF. CDR3 sequence (DNA): TGTGCCAGCAGTTTGAGGGGCATGAACACTGAAGCTTTCTTT.

This clonotype was seen repeatedly, ten times or more. The rearrangement links TRBV6-2 or TRBV6-3 to TRBJ1-5; a weak D match, TRBD1 (6 bases). CDR1 and CDR2 from the germline V gene are MNHEY and SVGEGT. This CDR3 has 15 amino acids. V was cut by 2 bases and J by 4 bases, with 12 bases left in between. This CDR3 reads CASSYPLGGNQPQHF. CDR3 nucleotides: TGTGCCAGCAGTTACCCCCTAGGGGGGAATCAGCCCCAGCATTTT.

This clonotype came up many times. This rearrangement joins TRBV2 to TRBJ1-5; maybe TRBD1 (6 bases). The germline CDR1 and CDR2 sequences are SNHLY and FYNNEI. The CDR3 length is 14 residues. V was clipped by 5 bases and J by 9 bases, with 17 bases between them. In DNA, the CDR3 is TGTGCCAGCAGTAGTTCGACAGGCTTTCGGCCCCAGCATTTT. This translates into CASSSSTGFRPQHF.

The rearrangement uses TRBV6-5 and TRBJ2-1; 7 nucleotides align to TRBD1. The length of the CDR3 is 16 residues. The ends lost 3 bases at V and 2 bases at J; junction bases unmatched: 7. Germline V lookup: CDR1 MNHEY, CDR2 SVGAGI. The chain's CDR3 is CASSYPGTAPYNEQFF. CDR3 nucleotides: TGTGCCAGCAGTTATCCCGGGACAGCCCCCTACAATGAGCAGTTCTTC.

The rearrangement joins TRBV24-1 to TRBJ2-1; possibly TRBD1 for D (6 bases). The CDR3 is made up of 17 amino acids. Germline V gene data show CDR1 as KGHDR and CDR2 as SFDVKD. V lost 3 bases, J lost 3 bases, and 17 bases lay in between. CDR3 nucleotide sequence: TGTGCCACCAGTGATGCTACGGACAGATTAGACTACAATGAGCAGTTCTTC. This sequence encodes CATSDATDRLDYNEQFF.

This chain joins TRBV10-3 and TRBJ2-5, with D perhaps matching TRBD1 or TRBD2 (6 bases each). This CDR3 is 14 amino acids long. In germline, CDR1 is ENHRY, CDR2 SYGVKD. Trimming pared 2 bases from V and 2 bases from J, leaving 9 bases between. CDR3 nucleotides: TGTGCCATCAGTGAGAGGGGGGATCAAGAGACCCAGTACTTC. This sequence encodes CAISERGDQETQYF.

This clonotype has at least ten counts. V usage is TRBV12-3 or TRBV12-4 and J usage is TRBJ1-2, with D unclear. V was trimmed by 1 base and J by 2 bases, leaving 11 bases between them. CDR3 length: 15 amino acids. CDR3 sequence (DNA): TGTGCCAGCAGTTTAGACAGTAGGGCCAACTATGGCTACACCTTC. Its protein is CASSLDSRANYGYTF.

The J gene is TRBJ1-1, the V gene TRBV7-9; D uncertain. The CDR3 runs 16 residues. Germline CDR1 is SEHNR and CDR2 is FQNEAQ (reference sequence). Between the trimmed V and J ends, which lost 0 bases and 6 bases, there was a span of 17 bases. In DNA form, the CDR3 reads TGTGCCAGCAGCTTAGCGGGGTGGTTGGGAGTGGCTGAAGCTTTCTTT. It translates to CASSLAGWLGVAEAFF.

The V gene is TRBV5-1, the J gene TRBJ2-1, with 8 bases lining up with TRBD1. Germline V gene sequence: CDR1 SGHRS, CDR2 YFSETQ. V lost 0 bases and J lost 7; bases outside the gene matches: 12. The CDR3 has 17 residues. The CDR3 sequence is CASSLELRDRLNNEQFF. CDR3 coding DNA: TGCGCCAGCAGCTTGGAGCTCCGGGACAGGCTAAATAATGAGCAGTTCTTC.